This is a list of T cell receptor beta chains from one sample in a study of blood T cells in healthy people across ages. TCRdb itself ran the 5' RACE reads through MiXCR, one entry per CDR3 protein. The sample records around 1,000,000 distinct CDR3 sequences, under 30% being singletons. The same sample was also studied in work on T cells of mothers and their children.

The specimen sequenced was blood. These receptors were obtained from a girl aged 2 to 9 in good health. CDR3s include the opening cysteine and the closing phenylalanine or tryptophan. Not all rows give a size; the values are once, few, many and, for expanded clones, a class.

few TRBV12-3/TRBV12-4 CASSLIPTGRNEQYF
few TRBV5-1 CASSRGDGENIQYF
. TRBV5-1 CASSLGGARQAYEQYF
few TRBV6-2/TRBV6-3 CASSPVSGANVLTF
few TRBV7-3 CASSPTGYNGGYTF
few TRBV7-6 CASSLGVQGYEQYF
once TRBV4-1 CASSQEFSGRNTDTQYF
. TRBV5-1 CASSLVPQGANEKLFF
few TRBV29-1 CSVRLPRGYEQYF
. TRBV7-9 CASRTGGGHNEQFF
few TRBV6-1 CASSEAISNTGELFF
. TRBV6-1 CASSELAYNEQFF
. TRBV29-1 CSADSPAEAFF
few TRBV2 CASSPTGMGANEKLFF
. TRBV20-1 CSARDFRLAGEYDTQYF
. TRBV5-1 CASSYGDLNDEAFF
. TRBV11-1 CASSLDRLNYEQYF
. TRBV20-1 CSAREPGGPHYEQYF
. TRBV5-1 CASSSNWGHHYGYPF
few TRBV29-1 CSVRRVLTDTQYF
few TRBV4-3 CASSQRRQGRGTEAFF
. TRBV7-9 CASSKLQPGSHGYTF
. TRBV7-2 CASSWQVNEKLFF
. TRBV4-1 CASSQVRTGGSYTF
few TRBV5-1 CASSLEPGQGAYYTF
. TRBV20-1 CSATLAGGQNTQYF
. TRBV27 CASKSGPSQETQYF
. TRBV29-1 CSVAPRTPNTEAFF
. TRBV18 CASSPRLAGDHNEQFF
once TRBV20-1 CSARDHTGRETQYF
few TRBV4-1 CASSQEGDDLEAFF
few TRBV20-1 CSASWETQYF
few TRBV7-9 CASRTQGNNEQFF
few TRBV7-6 CASSSLAAPTDTQYF
few TRBV29-1 CSVEGGMEGGYEQYF
. TRBV20-1 CSAFSGETYEQYF
. TRBV6-5 CASSYPDRVGTDTQYF
. TRBV29-1 CSVRLAGAGTQYF
few TRBV20-1 CSASGTEAFF
few TRBV29-1 CSVVPGLAGGPVKSRLETQYF
few TRBV7-2 CASSWGLAGYPSSYNEQFF